This T cell receptor (beta chain) was recovered during a study of blood T cell repertoires in COVID-19. Across the whole study: COVID-19 samples from acute and convalescent phases originated in the United States, Italy and Spain. The analysed material was cDNA or gDNA that came from T cells, B-cell-depleted T cells, or PBMCs.

Trimming cost V 2 bases and J 0 bases, with 13 bases left between them. The CDR3 contains 16 residues. Germline V gene data show CDR1 as MNHEY and CDR2 as SVGAGI. In the original processing: Amplification of reference gene primers provided the estimated nucleated cell counts. Method: immunoSEQ multiplex PCR; TCRdb's copy keeps in-frame clones and lacks some. From that table come the V and J calls and clone size; the DNA was used to work out D and trimming. The sample includes some 180,000 clones, more than 75% of them seen just once. The V and J genes are TRBV6-5 and TRBJ1-1; weak D call: TRBD1 (6 bases). This receptor was taken from a man between 40 and 49 years old with active or convalescent COVID-19. The specimen sequenced was peripheral blood. In nucleotides, the CDR3 is TGTGCCAGCAGTTACAAGGGGGGGCTCGTGAACACTGAAGCTTTCTTT. This translates into CASSYKGGLVNTEAFF.